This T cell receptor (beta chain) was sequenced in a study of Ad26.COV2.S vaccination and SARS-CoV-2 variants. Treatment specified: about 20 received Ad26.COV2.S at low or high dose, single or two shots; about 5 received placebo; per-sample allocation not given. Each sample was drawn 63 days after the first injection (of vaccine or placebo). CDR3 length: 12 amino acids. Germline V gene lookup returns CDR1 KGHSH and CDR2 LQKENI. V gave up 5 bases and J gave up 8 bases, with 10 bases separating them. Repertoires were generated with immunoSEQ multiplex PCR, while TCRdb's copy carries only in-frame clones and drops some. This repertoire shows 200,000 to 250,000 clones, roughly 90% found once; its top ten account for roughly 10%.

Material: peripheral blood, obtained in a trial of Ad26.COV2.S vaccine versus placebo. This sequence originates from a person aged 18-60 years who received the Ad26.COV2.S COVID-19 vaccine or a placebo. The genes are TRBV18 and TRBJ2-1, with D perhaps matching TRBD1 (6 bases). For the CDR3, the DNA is TGTGCCAGCTCATCGACAGGATATGAGCAGTTCTTC. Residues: CASSSTGYEQFF.